This paragraph reports one TCR beta chain. This sample is drawn from a study of blood T cell repertoires in COVID-19. Across the whole study: Spain, Italy and the United States supplied samples that represented acute and convalescent COVID-19. The cDNA or gDNA used as material had been derived from T cells, B-cell-depleted T cells, or PBMCs.

V was cut by 7 bases and J by 4 bases, with 16 bases left in between. In germline, CDR1 is MNHEY, CDR2 SVGAGI. This CDR3 has 15 amino acids. Original processing methods: Researchers report that nucleated cell counts were estimated from reference gene primer amplification. Sequencing used immunoSEQ multiplex PCR; TCRdb keeps in-frame clones, though not all of them. V and J calls and clone size come straight from that table; D and trimming were deduced from the DNA. The repertoire holds about 73,000 clones, with roughly 87% as singletons. Sequencing was done on a sample of peripheral blood. This clonotype was obtained from a man older than 75 with acute or convalescent COVID-19. J is TRBJ1-4 and V is TRBV6-5, with D tentatively TRBD1 (6 bases). In DNA, the CDR3 is TGTGCCAGCACCGAGACAGGCAAGGTTAATGAAAAACTGTTTTTT. This gives the protein CASTETGKVNEKLFF.